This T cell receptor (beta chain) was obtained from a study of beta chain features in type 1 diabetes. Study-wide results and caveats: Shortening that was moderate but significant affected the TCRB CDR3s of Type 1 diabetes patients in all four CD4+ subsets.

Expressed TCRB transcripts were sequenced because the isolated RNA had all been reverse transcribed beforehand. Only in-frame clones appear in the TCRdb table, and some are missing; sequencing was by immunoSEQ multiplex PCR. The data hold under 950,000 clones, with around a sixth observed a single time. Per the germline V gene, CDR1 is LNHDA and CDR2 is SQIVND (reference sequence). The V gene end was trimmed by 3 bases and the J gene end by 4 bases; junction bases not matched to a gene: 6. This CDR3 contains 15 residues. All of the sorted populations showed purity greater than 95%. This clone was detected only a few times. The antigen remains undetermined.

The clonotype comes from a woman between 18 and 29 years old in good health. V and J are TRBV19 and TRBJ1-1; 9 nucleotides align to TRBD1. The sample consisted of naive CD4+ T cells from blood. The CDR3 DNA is TGTGCCAGTAGTATGGGGGACAGGGTAGCCACTGAAGCTTTCTTT. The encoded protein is CASSMGDRVATEAFF.